This T cell receptor (beta chain) derives from a study of blood T cells in healthy people across ages. Germline CDR1 and CDR2: SEHNR and FQNEAQ (reference sequence). The CDR3 has 17 amino acids. With 1 base removed from V and 4 bases from J, the gap between germline ends came to 19 bases. Concerning this clonotype: Antigen: not known.

PCR was performed a second time for about 6 to 12 cycles using a sample-barcoded 5' primer and a J-beta primer mix. Tags on each cDNA molecule came from a template-switch adaptor with 12 random nucleotides. MiXCR, run by TCRdb on the 5' RACE reads, gives a single entry per CDR3 protein. The sample comprises about 670,000 distinct CDR3 sequences, around 38% of which are singletons, and 30% rests with the top ten. Findings of the study overall: Greater diversity and more naive CD4+ cells were seen in long-lived donors than in aged donors. The CMV status of each donor remained undetermined, and this could have confounded shifts in expanded clonotypes. Across the age range, TCR beta diversity per million T cells fell in a roughly linear way.

Sequencing was performed on blood. This rearrangement joins TRBV7-9 to TRBJ1-2; no clear D. The sequence came from an older man in good health. The CDR3 loop reads CASSLDSGPYLPYGYTF. The CDR3 DNA sequence: TGTGCCAGCAGCTTAGACAGCGGACCCTATCTACCCTATGGCTACACCTTC.